The clone carrying this T cell receptor (beta chain) was seen a handful of times. J was trimmed by 6 bases and V by 4 bases; bases with no gene match: 10. The germline gives CDR1 SGDLS, CDR2 YYNGEE. This CDR3 comprises 16 residues. The data were obtained in a study of blood T cell repertoires in COVID-19. Methods used by the authors: Estimates of nucleated cell counts were drawn from the amplification of reference gene primers. Measured with immunoSEQ multiplex PCR; TCRdb has only the in-frame clones, and not every one. V, J and clone size were drawn from that table, and D and trimming were deduced from the DNA. There are around 150,000 clones in the sample; 93% occur only once, and less than 2% lies in the top ten.

The sequence derives from an older woman with COVID-19, enrolled during active disease. The specimen was peripheral blood. The chain employs TRBV9 and TRBJ2-3; 11 bases are shared with TRBD2. The CDR3 DNA reads as TGTGCCAGCAGCACCGGGCTAGCGGGGGGTTCTGATACGCAGTATTTT. This codes for CASSTGLAGGSDTQYF. Based on the CDR3 plus reference TRBV9 and TRBJ2-3, the full variable domain is DSGVTQTPKHLITATGQRVTLRCSPRSGDLSVYWYQQSLDQGLQFLIQYYNGEERAKGNILERFSAQQFPDLHSELNLSSLELGDSALYFCASSTGLAGGSDTQYFGPGTRLTVL.